These 23 T cell receptor beta chains were all obtained from the same sample, sequenced in a study of vaccination effects on CD4 cells after COVID-19. Sequencing followed a ViraFEST assay step that expanded antigen-specific CD4+ T cells with viral peptide pools. Once cultured for nine to ten days, the cells underwent separation to obtain CD4+ T cells. PCR showed that the person got SARS-CoV-2 infection at some point between March and December 2020. For these TCRs, the target antigens are not known. The method was immunoSEQ multiplex PCR; TCRdb's version includes in-frame clones alone and lacks a portion of them. Of around 30,000 clones listed, roughly 72% are singletons. This specimen was CD4+ T cells from PBMCs cultured with SARS-CoV-2 spike peptides, taken before COVID-19 vaccination. Every receptor here comes from a human donor who had a prior SARS-CoV-2 infection.

The V call is TRBV3-1 (or the pseudogene TRBV3-2), the J call TRBJ1-2; D possibly corresponds to TRBD1 (5 bases). With 1 base removed from V and 7 bases from J, the gap between germline ends came to 19 bases. CDR1 LGHDT and CDR2 YNNKEL come from the germline V gene (reference sequence). CDR3 size: 16 residues. The CDR3 is CASSQGSGVRGSGYTF. The CDR3 DNA reads TGTGCCAGCAGCCAAGGGTCGGGGGTCCGGGGTTCTGGCTACACCTTC.

The gene calls are TRBV4-1 and TRBJ2-7; D may be TRBD2 (6 bases). Trimming took 4 bases from V and 6 from J, leaving 13 bases between them. The CDR3 loop spans 13 amino acids. Germline CDR1 reads MGHRA; CDR2 reads YSYEKL. CDR3 nucleotides: TGCGCCAGCAGCCCGGGACTCGGCCTCGAGCAGTACTTC. It yields the protein CASSPGLGLEQYF.

The sample holds a few counts of this clone. The chain is built from TRBV24-1 and TRBJ2-1; 11 bases agree with TRBD2. The ends lost 5 bases at V and 8 bases at J; junction bases unmatched: 7. The CDR3 contains 15 residues. From germline, CDR1 is KGHDR and CDR2 SFDVKD. CDR3 amino acids: CATSALSGRADEQFF. CDR3 sequence (DNA): TGTGCCACCAGTGCTCTTAGCGGGAGGGCGGATGAGCAGTTCTTC.

This clone was counted only a few times. The chain joins TRBV5-1 to TRBJ2-7, with TRBD2 as a possible D gene (6 bases). The V end was cut by 0 bases, the J end by 7 bases, with 17 bases between. The germline V gene encodes CDR1 SGHRS and CDR2 YFSETQ. This CDR3 spans 15 amino acids. CDR3 coding DNA: TGCGCCAGCAGCTTGGTTGGTAGCGGAGGGCGTGAGCAGTACTTC. It translates to CASSLVGSGGREQYF.

This rearrangement joins TRBV5-1 to TRBJ1-6; TRBD1 agrees at 8 bases. The CDR3 contains 15 residues. After removal of 4 bases from V and 8 bases from J, the junction contained 8 bases not matched to a gene. The germline V gene has CDR1 SGHRS and CDR2 YFSETQ. CDR3 coding DNA: TGCGCCAGCAGCCTGGGACAGGCCTCTTATTCACCCCTCCACTTT. Protein: CASSLGQASYSPLHF. Full variable domain (remainder filled in from reference TRBV5-1 and TRBJ1-6): KAGVTQTPRYLIKTRGQQVTLSCSPISGHRSVSWYQQTPGQGLQFLFEYFSETQRNKGNFPGRFSGRQFSNSRSEMNVSTLELGDSALYLCASSLGQASYSPLHFGNGTRLTVT.

This chain connects TRBV19 to TRBJ1-1, with no clear D. CDR3 length equals 13 residues. Germline CDR1 reads LNHDA; CDR2 reads SQIVND (reference sequence). The V and J ends lost 2 bases and 5 bases respectively, with 9 bases between them. The CDR3: CASSITGGTEAFF. DNA of the CDR3: TGTGCCAGTAGTATAACTGGAGGGACTGAAGCTTTCTTT.

This chain joins TRBV5-4 and TRBJ2-5; a weak D match, TRBD2 (5 bases). The length of the CDR3 is 12 residues. Trimming took 3 bases from V and 5 from J, leaving 8 bases between them. Germline V lookup: CDR1 SGHNT, CDR2 YYREEE (reference sequence). The CDR3 DNA reads TGTGCCAGCAGCTCGGGGTCGGAGACCCAGTACTTC. The encoded protein is CASSSGSETQYF. The whole variable domain, remainder taken from reference TRBV5-4 and TRBJ2-5, is ETGVTQSPTHLIKTRGQQVTLRCSSQSGHNTVSWYQQALGQGPQFIFQYYREEENGRGNFPPRFSGLQFPNYSSELNVNALELDDSALYLCASSSGSETQYFGPGTRLLVL.

The chain joins TRBV10-3 to TRBJ1-2, with 8 bases that match TRBD1. V lost 3 bases to trimming and J lost 5 bases; unmatched junction nucleotides: 8. Germline values: CDR1 ENHRY, CDR2 SYGVKD. This CDR3 comprises 15 residues. CDR3: CAISDSRDRLYGYTF. CDR3 in DNA: TGTGCCATCAGTGACTCCCGGGACAGGCTGTATGGCTACACCTTC.

As for this clone: Other DNA sequences in this specimen translate into the identical CDR3. This rearrangement joins TRBV6-5 to TRBJ2-7; 8 bases are shared with TRBD2. CDR3 size: 16 residues. CDR1 is MNHEY and CDR2 is SVGAGI in the germline V gene. J gave up 2 bases and V 3 bases, and 9 bases lay outside the gene matches. CDR3 protein: CASSYQGTSGPYEQYF. DNA for the CDR3: TGTGCCAGCAGTTATCAGGGAACTAGCGGACCCTACGAGCAGTACTTC.

The V and J genes are TRBV12-5 and TRBJ2-7; the D is unclear. The CDR3 contains 11 residues. V was shortened by 6 bases and J by 3 bases, with 6 bases between the two germline ends. Per germline, CDR1 LGHNT and CDR2 FRNRAP. CDR3 region: CASGLDYEQYF. The CDR3 region has the DNA TGTGCTAGTGGGCTAGACTACGAGCAGTACTTC.

This clone has a handful of counts. The rearrangement uses TRBV20-1 and TRBJ1-1; the D is unclear. CDR3 length equals 14 residues. Between the trimmed V and J ends, which lost 3 bases and 1 base, there was a span of 12 bases. CDR1 is DFQATT and CDR2 is SNEGSKA in the germline V gene (reference sequence). In nucleotides, the CDR3 is TGCAGTGCTAGTAAGGCACCTAAGAACACTGAAGCTTTCTTT. Translating it yields CSASKAPKNTEAFF.

V and J are TRBV20-1 and TRBJ2-7; D is possibly TRBD1 (6 bases). The CDR3 length is 14 residues. Germline CDR1 and CDR2: DFQATT and SNEGSKA (reference sequence). Between the trimmed V and J ends, which lost 3 bases and 4 bases, there was a span of 16 bases. The CDR3 loop is CSASPLDRLYEQYF. The CDR3 DNA follows: TGCAGTGCTAGTCCCCTGGACAGACTATACGAGCAGTACTTC.

This clone has only a few counts. J is TRBJ1-5 and V is TRBV4-1; D is unresolved. Germline CDR1 and CDR2: MGHRA and YSYEKL. There are 13 residues in the CDR3. Between the trimmed V and J ends, which lost 4 bases and 5 bases, there was a span of 9 bases. This chain's CDR3 is CASSLMMDQPQHF. The CDR3 DNA reads as TGCGCCAGCAGCCTAATGATGGATCAGCCCCAGCATTTT.

The J gene is TRBJ2-1, the V gene TRBV11-2; 13 bases agree with TRBD2. The CDR3 is 15 amino acids. J was trimmed by 4 bases and V by 5 bases; bases with no gene match: 2. Germline lookup yields CDR1 SGHAT and CDR2 FQNNGV. In nucleotides, the CDR3 is TGTGCCAGCAGCGGGGGACTAGCGGGATACAATGAGCAGTTCTTC. Translating gives CASSGGLAGYNEQFF.

This clone was picked up a small number of times. The J gene is TRBJ1-2, the V gene TRBV7-8; D might be TRBD1 (5 bases). CDR1 is SGHVS, CDR2 FQNEAQ, per germline. V was cut by 5 bases and J by 6 bases, with 25 bases left in between. The CDR3 is made up of 17 amino acids. The CDR3 nucleotides read TGTGCCAGCAGCCTCATTCGCGTATCGGCAGGGATTGATGGCTACACCTTC. Translating it yields CASSLIRVSAGIDGYTF.

This sequence joins TRBV20-1 and TRBJ1-4, with TRBD1 identical over 7 bases. CDR3 length: 13 residues. Trimming cost V 3 bases and J 8 bases; bases outside gene matches: 6. Germline V gene sequence: CDR1 DFQATT, CDR2 SNEGSKA (reference sequence). This chain's CDR3 is CSASQGDKEKLFF. CDR3 coding DNA: TGCAGTGCTAGTCAGGGGGACAAAGAAAAACTGTTTTTT.

The chain joins TRBV19 to TRBJ1-2; D is ambiguous. The CDR3 is 12 residues long. Trimming cost V 5 bases and J 8 bases, with 12 bases left between them. Germline V gene lookup returns CDR1 LNHDA and CDR2 SQIVND (reference sequence). The CDR3 protein is CASSFAGGGYTF. The CDR3 coding sequence is TGTGCCAGTAGTTTTGCAGGCGGAGGCTACACCTTC.

This clone has a handful of counts. The chain combines TRBV14 with TRBJ1-2; D may be TRBD1 (6 bases). CDR1 is SGHDN and CDR2 is FVKESK in the germline V gene. V lost 0 bases and J lost 2, with 10 bases in between. The CDR3 is made up of 15 amino acids. The CDR3: CASSQEEQGNYGYTF. For the CDR3, the DNA is TGTGCCAGCAGCCAAGAGGAGCAGGGGAACTATGGCTACACCTTC.

The rearrangement joins TRBV5-4 to TRBJ2-1; 8 bases agree with TRBD1. This CDR3 comprises 14 residues. Germline-derived CDR1 and CDR2 are SGHNT and YYREEE (reference sequence). Trimming removed 3 bases from V and 9 bases from J; junction bases left unmatched: 8. The CDR3 spells CASSYTGRGREQFF. The CDR3 nucleotides are TGTGCCAGCAGCTACACGGGCAGGGGGCGTGAGCAGTTCTTC.

The genes are TRBV4-3 and TRBJ2-5, with TRBD2 matching 10 bases. The CDR3 has 18 residues. Germline CDR1 reads LGHNA; CDR2 reads YSLEER. Unmatched junction bases numbered 12, after V lost 4 bases and J lost 1 base. The CDR3 DNA reads as TGCGCCAGCAGCCCCACCGGGGGTAGCGGGAGGTCCCAAGAGACCCAGTACTTC. It codes for CASSPTGGSGRSQETQYF.

In its sample, this clone was seen a few times. The rearrangement links TRBV10-2 to TRBJ1-1, with D tentatively TRBD1 (6 bases). Germline V gives CDR1 WSHSY, CDR2 SAAADI. This CDR3 spans 13 amino acids. Trimming stripped 5 bases from V and 1 base from J, with 8 bases between. DNA for the CDR3: TGCGCCAGCAGTTCAGGGGCGAACACTGAAGCTTTCTTT. This encodes CASSSGANTEAFF.

The chain links TRBV9 to TRBJ1-2; D unresolved. Germline V gene lookup returns CDR1 SGDLS and CDR2 YYNGEE. The CDR3 has 15 residues. Deletions cut 4 bases from V and 8 bases from J, with 21 bases between. DNA for the CDR3: TGTGCCAGCAGCCGAGAGACACCCCTTTTGGGAGGCTACACCTTC. This gives the protein CASSRETPLLGGYTF.

The J gene is TRBJ2-2, the V gene TRBV19; TRBD1 matches at 10 bases. Per the germline V gene, CDR1 is LNHDA and CDR2 is SQIVND (reference sequence). The length of the CDR3 is 15 residues. V shed 3 bases and J 6 bases; nucleotides not matched to a gene: 4. The CDR3 sequence is CASSIGTGVPGELFF. The CDR3 DNA sequence: TGTGCCAGTAGTATTGGGACAGGGGTTCCCGGGGAGCTGTTTTTT.